These T cell receptor beta chains were read from a single sample in a study of T cells in Graves' hyperthyroidism and ophthalmopathy. One entry per CDR3 protein results from TCRdb running MiXCR on the multiplex PCR reads. The table lists 550,000 to 600,000 distinct CDR3 sequences, 16% of them singletons, with 15% to 20% in the top ten. Sample: blood. The receptors shown here come from a woman aged 18 to 35 with Graves' hyperthyroidism. Each CDR3 is given with its conserved first and last residue. The D gene is left open where the match is weak. Clone size appears in some rows only: once, few, many, or a class for an expanded clone.

TRBJ2-7	.	TRBV4-3	.	CASSQDWSQGEAGTYEQYF	TGCGCCAGCAGCCAAGATTGGAGCCAAGGAGAAGCAGGGACCTACGAGCAGTACTTC
TRBJ2-7	.	TRBV24-1	.	CATSEGFTYEQYF	TGTGCCACCAGCGAGGGCTTCACCTACGAGCAGTACTTC
TRBJ2-7	.	TRBV6-1	many	CASSGSASGTYEQYF	TGTGCCAGCAGTGGGTCGGCGAGCGGAACCTACGAGCAGTACTTC
TRBJ1-2	TRBD1	TRBV6-1	many	CASVRGQTNYGYTF	TGTGCCAGCGTACGGGGACAGACTAACTATGGCTACACCTTC
TRBJ2-2	.	TRBV13	few	CASSLGPSGPGELFF	TGTGCCAGCAGCTTAGGCCCTTCAGGGCCCGGGGAGCTGTTTTTT
TRBJ1-2	.	TRBV5-1	.	CASSLAGYYGYTF	TGCGCCAGCAGCTTGGCAGGATACTATGGCTACACCTTC
TRBJ2-7	.	TRBV20-1	.	CSARDPLYEQYF	TGCAGTGCTAGAGACCCCCTCTACGAGCAGTACTTC
TRBJ2-1	TRBD1	TRBV14	.	CASSRVLPGQGFNEQFF	TGTGCCAGCAGCCGCGTTTTACCGGGACAGGGGTTCAATGAGCAGTTCTTC
TRBJ2-2	TRBD2	TRBV4-2	.	CASSLNTGLAGGTGELFF	TGTGCCAGCAGCCTTAACACGGGACTAGCGGGAGGCACCGGGGAGCTGTTTTTT
TRBJ2-5	.	TRBV6-5	many	CASSYGIQETQYF	TGTGCCAGCAGTTACGGTATCCAAGAGACCCAGTACTTC
TRBJ2-7	.	TRBV30	few	CAWNRGLSYEQYF	TGTGCCTGGAATCGGGGTTTATCCTACGAGCAGTACTTC
TRBJ2-1	TRBD2	TRBV6-1	many	CASSENFVRAGNEQFF	TGTGCCAGCAGTGAGAACTTTGTGCGAGCGGGGAATGAGCAGTTCTTC
TRBJ2-3	TRBD2	TRBV7-9	many	CASSPHSGTSGSQGTDTQYF	TGTGCCAGCAGCCCACATTCCGGGACTAGCGGGAGTCAAGGCACAGATACGCAGTATTTT
TRBJ2-5	TRBD2	TRBV24-1	.	CATSDQAGGRETQYF	TGTGCCACCAGTGATCAGGCGGGGGGGAGAGAGACCCAGTACTTC
TRBJ2-1	.	TRBV5-1	.	CASSNIDPEQFF	TGCGCCAGCAGTAATATAGATCCTGAGCAGTTCTTC
TRBJ1-5	.	TRBV20-1	many	CSASSRGNQPQHF	TGCAGTGCTAGCAGCAGGGGAAATCAGCCCCAGCATTTT
TRBJ2-3	TRBD2	TRBV7-2	.	CASSLERTRESFVISADTQYF	TGTGCCAGCAGCTTAGAGCGTACGCGGGAGTCGTTTGTTATTAGCGCGGATACGCAGTATTTT
TRBJ2-5	TRBD1	TRBV18	few	CASSPLVDRAYQETQYF	TGTGCCAGCTCACCACTCGTAGACAGGGCGTACCAAGAGACCCAGTACTTC
TRBJ2-1	TRBD2	TRBV28	many	CASSFTSGSMFHNEQFF	TGTGCCAGCAGTTTTACTAGCGGGAGCATGTTCCACAATGAGCAGTTCTTC
TRBJ1-5	.	TRBV7-9	many	CASATISGQPQHF	TGTGCCAGCGCCACGATAAGCGGGCAGCCCCAGCATTTT
TRBJ2-1	TRBD2	TRBV5-5	.	CASTILAGVDNEQFF	TGTGCCAGCACCATCCTAGCGGGAGTTGACAATGAGCAGTTCTTC
TRBJ2-3	.	TRBV11-3	few	CASSLDSGAGDTQYF	TGTGCCAGCAGCTTAGATTCGGGGGCCGGAGATACGCAGTATTTT
TRBJ2-7	.	TRBV9	many	CASSPIGGSYEQYF	TGTGCCAGCAGCCCAATTGGGGGGTCCTACGAGCAGTACTTC
TRBJ1-6	.	TRBV7-9	.	CASSLASAALNSPLHF	TGTGCCAGCAGCTTAGCTTCGGCAGCTTTGAATTCACCCCTCCACTTT
TRBJ2-1	.	TRBV13	few	CATSRRAPYNEQFF	TGTGCCACCTCCCGCCGGGCTCCCTACAATGAGCAGTTCTTC
TRBJ2-3	TRBD2	TRBV2	.	CASMGTSGRMDTQYF	TGTGCCAGCATGGGGACTAGCGGGAGGATGGATACGCAGTATTTT
TRBJ2-7	.	TRBV20-1	few	CSAEGGQGSDEQYF	TGCAGTGCTGAGGGGGGACAAGGGTCAGACGAGCAGTACTTC
TRBJ2-5	TRBD2	TRBV4-2	.	CASSQDGLAEETQYF	TGTGCCAGCAGCCAAGATGGGCTAGCGGAGGAGACCCAGTACTTC
TRBJ1-2	TRBD1	TRBV20-1	many	CSAVPPQGENYGYTF	TGCAGTGCCGTTCCACCCCAGGGGGAGAACTATGGCTACACCTTC
TRBJ1-1	.	TRBV2	many	CASKWDAGGTEAFF	TGTGCCAGCAAATGGGACGCCGGAGGAACTGAAGCTTTCTTT
TRBJ2-7	TRBD2	TRBV2	.	CASSQPRLGRESYEQYF	TGCGCCAGCAGCCAACCTCGACTAGGGCGGGAGTCCTACGAGCAGTACTTC
TRBJ1-3	TRBD1	TRBV2	.	CASRDRGRGNTIYF	TGTGCCAGCAGGGACAGGGGGCGCGGAAACACCATATATTTT
TRBJ1-2	TRBD1	TRBV11-3	many	CASSYLGQGINYGYTF	TGTGCCAGCAGCTACCTTGGACAGGGGATAAACTATGGCTACACCTTC
TRBJ1-5	.	TRBV18	many	CASSQGVSNQPQHF	TGTGCCAGCTCACAGGGGGTAAGCAATCAGCCCCAGCATTTT
TRBJ2-7	TRBD1	TRBV2	few	CASSDDRVSYEQYF	TGTGCCAGCAGTGACGACAGGGTCTCCTACGAGCAGTACTTC
TRBJ2-1	TRBD2	TRBV12-3/TRBV12-4	.	CASSFGGRWNEQFF	TGTGCCAGCAGTTTTGGCGGGAGGTGGAATGAGCAGTTCTTC
TRBJ2-7	.	TRBV7-9	.	CASSPGTFTYEQYF	TGTGCCAGCAGCCCCGGGACTTTTACCTACGAGCAGTACTTC
TRBJ2-1	.	TRBV29-1	.	CSVEDPGGYSYNEQFF	TGCAGCGTTGAAGATCCCGGCGGGTACTCCTACAATGAGCAGTTCTTC
TRBJ2-1	.	TRBV4-1	few	CASSQDPSSASYNEQFF	TGCGCCAGCAGCCAAGATCCCTCTAGCGCCTCCTACAATGAGCAGTTCTTC
TRBJ1-3	.	TRBV6-1	many	CASSPGTSYSGNTIYF	TGTGCCAGCAGTCCCGGGACAAGCTACTCTGGAAACACCATATATTTT
TRBJ2-1	TRBD1	TRBV15	many	CATSRDPYRGLENEQFF	TGTGCCACCAGCAGAGACCCATACAGGGGGCTGGAGAATGAGCAGTTCTTC
TRBJ2-7	TRBD2	TRBV20-1	.	CSARDSFSGKSYEQYF	TGCAGTGCTAGAGATTCTTTTAGCGGGAAATCCTACGAGCAGTACTTC
TRBJ2-7	TRBD1	TRBV7-9	many	CASSFGTGFGEQYF	TGTGCCAGCAGCTTCGGGACAGGGTTTGGCGAGCAGTACTTC
TRBJ2-1	.	TRBV24-1	.	CATSGGPTYNEQLF	TGTGCCACCAGTGGGGGTCCTACTTACAATGAGCAGCTCTTC
TRBJ1-2	.	TRBV12-3/TRBV12-4	many	CASSFQANYGYTF	TGTGCCAGCAGTTTTCAGGCTAACTATGGCTACACCTTC
TRBJ2-2	TRBD1	TRBV3-1	.	CASSQRTGGLGTGELFF	TGTGCCAGCAGCCAAAGGACAGGGGGCCTAGGCACCGGGGAGCTGTTTTTT
TRBJ2-7	TRBD2	TRBV5-4	many	CASSLKTSEEQYF	TGTGCCAGCAGCTTAAAGACTAGCGAAGAGCAGTACTTC
TRBJ2-1	.	TRBV4-1	few	CASSTRALTDLPRRRPTDNEQFF	TGCGCCAGCAGCACCCGAGCGTTGACAGACCTACCTCGTCGCCGTCCGACAGACAATGAGCAGTTCTTC
TRBJ2-7	.	TRBV2	many	CASSGTAPFYYEQYF	TGTGCCAGCAGTGGGACAGCCCCTTTCTACTACGAGCAGTACTTC
TRBJ2-1	TRBD1	TRBV14	.	CASSQAPGQGPPSSYNEQFF	TGTGCCAGCAGCCAGGCCCCCGGACAGGGTCCGCCAAGCTCCTACAATGAGCAGTTCTTC